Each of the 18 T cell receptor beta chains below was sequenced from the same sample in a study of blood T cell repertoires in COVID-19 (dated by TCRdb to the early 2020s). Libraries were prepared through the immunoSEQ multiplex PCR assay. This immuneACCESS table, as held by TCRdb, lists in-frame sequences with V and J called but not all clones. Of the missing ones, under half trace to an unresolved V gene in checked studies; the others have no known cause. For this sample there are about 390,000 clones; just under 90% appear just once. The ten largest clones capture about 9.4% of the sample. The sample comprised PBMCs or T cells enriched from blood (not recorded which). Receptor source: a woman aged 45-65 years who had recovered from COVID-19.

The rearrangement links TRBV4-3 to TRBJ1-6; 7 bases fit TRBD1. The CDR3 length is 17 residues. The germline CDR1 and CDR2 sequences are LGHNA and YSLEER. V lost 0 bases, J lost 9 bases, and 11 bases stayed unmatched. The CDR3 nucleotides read TGCGCCAGCAGCCAAGAAATCTCCGGGACAGACGGTTCACCCCTCCACTTT. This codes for CASSQEISGTDGSPLHF.

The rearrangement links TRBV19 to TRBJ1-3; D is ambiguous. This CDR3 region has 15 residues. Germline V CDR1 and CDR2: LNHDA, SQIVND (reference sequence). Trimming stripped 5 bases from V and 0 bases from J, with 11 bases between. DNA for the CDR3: TGTGCCAGTAGTTTCTCGGAGGTCTCTGGAAACACCATATATTTT. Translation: CASSFSEVSGNTIYF.

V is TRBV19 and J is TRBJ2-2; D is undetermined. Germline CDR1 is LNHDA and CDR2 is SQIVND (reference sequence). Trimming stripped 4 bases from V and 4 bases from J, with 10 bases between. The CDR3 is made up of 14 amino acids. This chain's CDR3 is CASSTRVSTGELFF. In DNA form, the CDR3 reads TGTGCCAGTAGTACTCGGGTCAGCACCGGGGAGCTGTTTTTT.

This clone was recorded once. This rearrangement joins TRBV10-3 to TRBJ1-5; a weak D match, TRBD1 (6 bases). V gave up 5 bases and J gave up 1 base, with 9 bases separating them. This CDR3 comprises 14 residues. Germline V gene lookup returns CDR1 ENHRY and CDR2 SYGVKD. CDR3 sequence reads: CAISTGPSNQPQHF. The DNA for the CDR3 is TGTGCCATCAGTACAGGGCCCAGCAATCAGCCCCAGCATTTT.

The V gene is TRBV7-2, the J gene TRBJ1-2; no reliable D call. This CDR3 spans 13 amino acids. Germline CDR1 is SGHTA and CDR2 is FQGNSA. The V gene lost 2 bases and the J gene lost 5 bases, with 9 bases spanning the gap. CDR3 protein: CASSLQSTYGYTF. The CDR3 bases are TGTGCCAGCAGCTTACAATCGACTTATGGCTACACCTTC.

CDR3 DNA sequence: TGTGCCAGCAGCCCGGGAGACTCTTATCAGCCCCAGCATTTT. Its translation: CASSPGDSYQPQHF. J is TRBJ1-5 and V is TRBV7-2; D unresolved. The V and J ends lost 5 bases and 5 bases respectively, with 13 bases between them. CDR1 SGHTA and CDR2 FQGNSA come from the germline V gene. This CDR3 contains 14 residues.

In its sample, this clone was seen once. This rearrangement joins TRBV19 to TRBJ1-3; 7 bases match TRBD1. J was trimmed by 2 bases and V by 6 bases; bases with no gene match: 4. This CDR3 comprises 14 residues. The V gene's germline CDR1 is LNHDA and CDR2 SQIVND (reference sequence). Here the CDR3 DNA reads TGTGCCAGTAGAAGACAGGGTCCTGGAAACACCATATATTTT. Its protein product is CASRRQGPGNTIYF.

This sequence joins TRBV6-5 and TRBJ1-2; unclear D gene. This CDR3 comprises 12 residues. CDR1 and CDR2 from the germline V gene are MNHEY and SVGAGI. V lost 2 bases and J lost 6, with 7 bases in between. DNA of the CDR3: TGTGCCAGCAGTTACGAGGGCGATGGCTACACCTTC. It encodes CASSYEGDGYTF.

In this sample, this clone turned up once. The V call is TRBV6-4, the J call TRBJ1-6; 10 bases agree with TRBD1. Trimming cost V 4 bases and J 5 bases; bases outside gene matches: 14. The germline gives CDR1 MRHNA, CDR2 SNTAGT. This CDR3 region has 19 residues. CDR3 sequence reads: CASSARDRGLSANNSPLHF. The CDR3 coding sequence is TGTGCCAGCAGTGCCCGGGACAGGGGTCTCTCAGCCAATAATTCACCCCTCCACTTT.

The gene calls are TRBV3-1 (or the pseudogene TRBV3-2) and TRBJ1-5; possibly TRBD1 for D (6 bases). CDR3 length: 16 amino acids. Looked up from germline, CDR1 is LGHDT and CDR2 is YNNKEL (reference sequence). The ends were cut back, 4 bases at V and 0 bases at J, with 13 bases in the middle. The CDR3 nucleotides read TGTGCCAGCAGCCGCGGGGGCCCCTATAGCAATCAGCCCCAGCATTTT. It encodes CASSRGGPYSNQPQHF.

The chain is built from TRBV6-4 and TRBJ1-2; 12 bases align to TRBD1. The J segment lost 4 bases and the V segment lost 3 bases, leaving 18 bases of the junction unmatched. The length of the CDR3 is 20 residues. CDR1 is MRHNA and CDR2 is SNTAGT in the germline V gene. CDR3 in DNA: TGTGCCAGCAGTGATTTTGCCTGGTCCCGGGACAGGGGGCTGATCTATGGCTACACCTTC. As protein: CASSDFAWSRDRGLIYGYTF.

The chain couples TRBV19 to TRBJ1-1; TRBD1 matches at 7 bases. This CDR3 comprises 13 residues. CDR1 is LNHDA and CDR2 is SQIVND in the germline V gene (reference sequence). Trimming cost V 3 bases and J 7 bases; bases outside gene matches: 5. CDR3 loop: CASSIMTGLEAFF. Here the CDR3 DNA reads TGTGCCAGTAGTATTATGACAGGGCTTGAAGCTTTCTTT.

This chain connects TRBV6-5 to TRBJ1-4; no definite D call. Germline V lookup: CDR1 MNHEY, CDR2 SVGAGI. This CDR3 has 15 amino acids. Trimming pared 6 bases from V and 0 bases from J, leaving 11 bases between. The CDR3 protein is CASRDTLSTNEKLFF. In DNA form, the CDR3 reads TGTGCCAGCAGAGATACTCTTTCAACTAATGAAAAACTGTTTTTT.

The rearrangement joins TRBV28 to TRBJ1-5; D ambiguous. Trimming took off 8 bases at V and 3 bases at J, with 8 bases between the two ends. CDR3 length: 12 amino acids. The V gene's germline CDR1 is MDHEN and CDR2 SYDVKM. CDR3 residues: CASSGSNQPQHF. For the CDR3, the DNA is TGTGCCAGCTCCGGGTCCAATCAGCCCCAGCATTTT.

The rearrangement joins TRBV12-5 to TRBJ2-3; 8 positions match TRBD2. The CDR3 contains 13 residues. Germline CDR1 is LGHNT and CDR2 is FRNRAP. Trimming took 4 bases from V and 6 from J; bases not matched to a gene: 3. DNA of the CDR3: TGTGCTAGTGGTTCGGGAGGGGGGGATACGCAGTATTTT. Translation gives CASGSGGGDTQYF.

The CDR3 reads CAWEGGALVGYTF. The CDR3 nucleotides read TGTGCCTGGGAGGGGGGGGCTTTGGTTGGCTACACCTTC. The V gene is TRBV30, the J gene TRBJ1-2; TRBD1 is a possible D gene (6 bases). V was pared by 5 bases and J by 7 bases, with 17 bases between. The CDR3 contains 13 residues. Germline CDR1 and CDR2: GTSNPN and SVGIG (reference sequence).

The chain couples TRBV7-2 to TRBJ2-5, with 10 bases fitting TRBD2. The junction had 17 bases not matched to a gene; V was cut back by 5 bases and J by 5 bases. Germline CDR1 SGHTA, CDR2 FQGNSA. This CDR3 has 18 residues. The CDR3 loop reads CASSPQFGGLARGETQYF. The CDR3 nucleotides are TGTGCCAGCAGCCCACAATTCGGGGGACTAGCGCGGGGGGAGACCCAGTACTTC.

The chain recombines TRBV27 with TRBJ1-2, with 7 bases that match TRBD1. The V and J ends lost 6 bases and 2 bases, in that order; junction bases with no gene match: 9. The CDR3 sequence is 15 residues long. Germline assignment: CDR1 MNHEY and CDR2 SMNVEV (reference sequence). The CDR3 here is CASRPKTGQNYGYTF. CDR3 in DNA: TGTGCCAGCAGACCCAAAACGGGACAGAACTATGGCTACACCTTC.